This T cell receptor (beta chain) appears in the sequencing data of a study of blood T cell repertoires in COVID-19. Study overall: T cells, B-cell-depleted T cells, or PBMCs provided the cDNA or gDNA that served as material.

TCRdb's table, derived via immunoSEQ multiplex PCR, lists solely in-frame clones and lacks some. The table lists 380,000 or so clones, around 90% of them singletons. Study members were between roughly 18 and 89 years old and lived in 20 to 25 US regions. This CDR3 has 13 amino acids. Germline-derived CDR1 and CDR2 are SGHDT and YYEEEE. V lost 2 bases and J lost 7, with 9 bases in between. This sequence originates from a woman between 40 and 50 years old with acute COVID-19. The V gene is TRBV5-6, the J gene TRBJ1-4, with D tentatively TRBD1 (5 bases). Source material: PBMCs or T cells enriched from blood (not recorded which). CDR3 in amino acids: CASSFPGLEKLFF. Written as DNA, the CDR3 is TGTGCCAGCAGCTTCCCAGGGCTTGAAAAACTGTTTTTT.